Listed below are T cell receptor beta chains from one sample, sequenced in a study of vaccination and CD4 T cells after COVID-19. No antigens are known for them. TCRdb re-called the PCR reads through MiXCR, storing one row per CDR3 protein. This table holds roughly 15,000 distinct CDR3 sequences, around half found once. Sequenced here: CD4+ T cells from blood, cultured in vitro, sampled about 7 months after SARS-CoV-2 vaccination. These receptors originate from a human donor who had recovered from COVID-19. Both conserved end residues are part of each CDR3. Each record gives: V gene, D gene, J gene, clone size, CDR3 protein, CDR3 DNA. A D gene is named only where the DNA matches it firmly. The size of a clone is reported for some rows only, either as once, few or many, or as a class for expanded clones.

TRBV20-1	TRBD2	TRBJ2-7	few	CSARALRSGDLYEQYF	TGCAGTGCTAGAGCCCTCCGGAGCGGGGACCTCTACGAGCAGTACTTC
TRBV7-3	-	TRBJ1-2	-	CASSSGSQTRVTGYTF	TGTGCCAGCAGCTCCGGATCTCAAACGAGGGTGACTGGCTACACCTTC
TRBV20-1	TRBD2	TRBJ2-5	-	CSARGLLGPETQYF	TGCAGTGCTAGGGGACTACTAGGGCCGGAGACCCAGTACTTC
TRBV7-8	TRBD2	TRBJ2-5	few	CASSQGTSGIETQYF	TGTGCCAGCAGCCAGGGGACTAGCGGGATAGAGACCCAGTACTTC
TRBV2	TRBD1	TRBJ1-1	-	CASSDWGQGSEAFF	TGTGCCAGCAGTGATTGGGGACAGGGGTCTGAAGCTTTCTTT
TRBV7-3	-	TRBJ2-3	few	CASSLGGTDTQYF	TGTGCCAGCAGCTTGGGTGGCACAGATACGCAGTATTTT
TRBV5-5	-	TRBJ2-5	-	CASSSNPGTARETQYF	TGTGCCAGCAGCTCGAACCCCGGGACGGCGCGGGAGACCCAGTACTTC
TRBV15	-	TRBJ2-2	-	CATSRGAAAGELFF	TGTGCCACCAGCAGAGGGGCGGCGGCAGGGGAGCTGTTTTTT
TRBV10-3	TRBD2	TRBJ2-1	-	CAISDPLAGDEQFF	TGTGCCATCAGTGACCCTCTAGCGGGAGATGAGCAGTTCTTC
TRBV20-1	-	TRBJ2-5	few	CSASRGGVRETQYF	TGCAGTGCTTCGAGGGGAGGTGTGAGAGAGACCCAGTACTTC
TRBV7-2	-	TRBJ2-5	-	CASSLGGPGETQYF	TGTGCCAGCAGCTTAGGAGGGCCGGGAGAGACCCAGTACTTC
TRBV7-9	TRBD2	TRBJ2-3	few	CASSLSGGRITDTQYF	TGTGCCAGCAGCTTATCCGGCGGGAGGATCACAGATACGCAGTATTTT
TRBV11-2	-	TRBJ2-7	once	CASSLVLDNSYEQYF	TGTGCCAGCAGCTTAGTCCTGGACAACTCCTACGAGCAGTACTTC
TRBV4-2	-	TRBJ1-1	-	CASSQDTANTEAFF	TGTGCCAGCAGCCAAGACACAGCGAACACTGAAGCTTTCTTT
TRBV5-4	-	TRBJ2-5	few	CASSFKETQYF	TGTGCCAGCAGCTTTAAGGAGACCCAGTACTTC
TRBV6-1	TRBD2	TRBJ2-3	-	CASSPSGDRTDTQYF	TGTGCCAGCAGTCCTAGCGGGGATCGCACAGATACGCAGTATTTT
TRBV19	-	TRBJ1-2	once	CASSIGGAIYGYTF	TGTGCCAGTAGTATTGGGGGCGCGATTTATGGCTACACCTTC
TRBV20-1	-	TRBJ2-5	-	CSASDRQETQYF	TGCAGTGCTTCGGACAGACAAGAGACCCAGTACTTC
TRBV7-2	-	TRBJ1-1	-	CASRVTMGNTEAFF	TGTGCCAGCAGGGTGACGATGGGGAACACTGAAGCTTTCTTT
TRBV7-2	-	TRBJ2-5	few	CASSLATEETQYF	TGTGCCAGCAGCTTAGCGACCGAAGAGACCCAGTACTTC
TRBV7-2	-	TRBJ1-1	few	CASSFRNTEAFF	TGTGCCAGCAGCTTCAGGAACACTGAAGCTTTCTTT
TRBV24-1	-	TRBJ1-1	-	CAKRVRRGTKAFF	TGTGCCAAAAGAGTAAGGCGGGGGACGAAAGCTTTCTTT
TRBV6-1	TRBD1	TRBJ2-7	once	CASSGRGLLDDEQYF	TGTGCCAGCAGTGGCAGGGGGTTGCTCGACGACGAGCAGTACTTC
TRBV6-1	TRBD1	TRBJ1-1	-	CASSGPGQGWAEAFF	TGTGCCAGCAGTGGGCCGGGACAGGGTTGGGCTGAAGCTTTCTTT
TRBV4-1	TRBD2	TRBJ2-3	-	CASSLSGGRSDTQYF	TGCGCCAGCAGTCTTAGCGGGGGGAGGTCGGATACGCAGTATTTT
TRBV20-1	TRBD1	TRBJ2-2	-	CSAKAGTGGTGELFF	TGCAGTGCTAAAGCCGGGACAGGGGGGACCGGGGAGCTGTTTTTT
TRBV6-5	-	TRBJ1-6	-	CASSYSIPLTPPGSPLHF	TGTGCCAGCAGTTACTCGATTCCTTTAACCCCTCCGGGTTCACCCCTCCACTTT
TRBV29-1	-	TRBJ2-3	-	CSGDSGGVDTQYF	TGCAGCGGAGATAGCGGAGGGGTAGATACGCAGTATTTT
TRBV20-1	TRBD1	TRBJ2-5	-	CSARGQPKFQETQYF	TGCAGTGCTAGGGGACAGCCGAAGTTTCAAGAGACCCAGTACTTC
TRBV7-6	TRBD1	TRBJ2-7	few	CASSSTGTGGFYEQYF	TGTGCCAGCAGCTCCACCGGGACAGGGGGTTTTTACGAGCAGTACTTC
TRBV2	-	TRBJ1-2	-	CASSEEGNYGYTF	TGTGCCAGCAGTGAAGAGGGTAACTATGGCTACACCTTC
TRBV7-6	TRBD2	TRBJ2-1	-	CAGSPRTSGNTYNEQFF	TGTGCCGGCAGCCCGCGGACTAGCGGGAATACCTACAATGAGCAGTTCTTC
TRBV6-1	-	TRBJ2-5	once	CASSEDQRTATPETQYF	TGTGCCAGCAGTGAAGACCAGAGGACGGCTACCCCAGAGACCCAGTACTTC
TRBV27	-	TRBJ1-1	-	CASSSYGGLGGTEAFF	TGTGCCAGCAGTTCCTACGGGGGCTTGGGTGGCACTGAAGCTTTCTTT
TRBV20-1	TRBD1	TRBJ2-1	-	CSAADRGVNEQFF	TGCAGTGCCGCGGACAGGGGGGTCAATGAGCAGTTCTTC
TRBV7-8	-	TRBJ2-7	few	CASSPRSGASYEQYF	TGTGCCAGCAGCCCTAGGAGCGGCGCATCCTACGAGCAGTACTTC
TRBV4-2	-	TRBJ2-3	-	CASSSYRASTDTQYF	TGTGCCAGCAGCTCATACAGGGCCAGCACAGATACGCAGTATTTT
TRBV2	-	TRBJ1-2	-	CASSRTNYGYTF	TGTGCCAGCAGTCGGACTAACTATGGCTACACCTTC
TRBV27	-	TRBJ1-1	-	CASSQTRFTEAFF	TGTGCCAGCAGCCAGACGCGTTTCACTGAAGCTTTCTTT
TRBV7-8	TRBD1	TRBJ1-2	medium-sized	CASSPWDRESYGYTF	TGTGCCAGCAGCCCCTGGGACAGGGAGAGCTATGGCTACACCTTC
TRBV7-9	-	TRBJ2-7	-	CASSFTQGNDEQYF	TGTGCCAGCAGCTTTACCCAGGGTAACGACGAGCAGTACTTC
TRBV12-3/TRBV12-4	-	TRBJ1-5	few	CASSRTDHGSNQPQHF	TGTGCCAGCAGTAGAACAGATCACGGGAGCAATCAGCCCCAGCATTTT
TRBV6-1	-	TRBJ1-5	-	CASMRSQPQHF	TGTGCCAGCATGCGAAGTCAGCCCCAGCATTTT
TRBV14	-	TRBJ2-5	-	CASWGRRETQYF	TGTGCCAGTTGGGGAAGAAGAGAGACCCAGTACTTC
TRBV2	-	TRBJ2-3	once	CAKRWGGTDTQYF	TGTGCCAAACGTTGGGGGGGCACAGATACGCAGTATTTT
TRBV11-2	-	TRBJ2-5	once	CASPAQGTQETQYF	TGTGCCAGCCCAGCACAGGGAACCCAAGAGACCCAGTACTTC
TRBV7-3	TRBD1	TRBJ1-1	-	CASSFGQGTEAFF	TGTGCCAGCAGCTTTGGACAGGGCACTGAAGCTTTCTTT
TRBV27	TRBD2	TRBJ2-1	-	CASSLYGGGYNEQFF	TGTGCCAGCAGTTTGTATGGCGGGGGATACAATGAGCAGTTCTTC
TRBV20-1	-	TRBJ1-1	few	CSARWSGKTEAFF	TGCAGTGCTAGATGGTCAGGGAAGACTGAAGCTTTCTTT